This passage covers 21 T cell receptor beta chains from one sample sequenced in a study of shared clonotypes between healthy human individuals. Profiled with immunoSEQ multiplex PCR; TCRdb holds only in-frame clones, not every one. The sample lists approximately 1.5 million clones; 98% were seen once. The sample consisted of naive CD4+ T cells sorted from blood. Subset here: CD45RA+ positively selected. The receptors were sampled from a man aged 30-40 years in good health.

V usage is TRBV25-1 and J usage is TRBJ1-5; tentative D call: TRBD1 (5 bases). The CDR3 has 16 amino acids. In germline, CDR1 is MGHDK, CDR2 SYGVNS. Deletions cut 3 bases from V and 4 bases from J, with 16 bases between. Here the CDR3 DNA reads TGTGCCAGCAGTGAGATGGGGGTATTAGGGAATCAGCCCCAGCATTTT. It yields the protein CASSEMGVLGNQPQHF.

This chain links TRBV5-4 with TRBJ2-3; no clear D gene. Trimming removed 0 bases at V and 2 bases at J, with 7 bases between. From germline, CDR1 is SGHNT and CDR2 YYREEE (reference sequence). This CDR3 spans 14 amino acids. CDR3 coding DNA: TGTGCCAGCAGCTTGGACATATTCACAGATACGCAGTATTTT. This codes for CASSLDIFTDTQYF.

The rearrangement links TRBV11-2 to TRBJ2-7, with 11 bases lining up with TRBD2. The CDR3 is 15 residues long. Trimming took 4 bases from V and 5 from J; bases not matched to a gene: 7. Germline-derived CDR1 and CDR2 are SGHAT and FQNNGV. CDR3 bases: TGTGCCAGCAGCTCAACGCTAGCGGGAGGTCACGAGCAGTACTTC. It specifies CASSSTLAGGHEQYF.

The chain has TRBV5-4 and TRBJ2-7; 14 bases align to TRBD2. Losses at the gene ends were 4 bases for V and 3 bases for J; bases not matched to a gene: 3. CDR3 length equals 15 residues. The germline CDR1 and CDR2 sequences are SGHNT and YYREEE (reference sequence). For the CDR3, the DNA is TGTGCCAGCAGCATCGGGACTAGCGGGAGCTACGAGCAGTACTTC. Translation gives CASSIGTSGSYEQYF. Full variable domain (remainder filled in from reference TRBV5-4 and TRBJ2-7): ETGVTQSPTHLIKTRGQQVTLRCSSQSGHNTVSWYQQALGQGPQFIFQYYREEENGRGNFPPRFSGLQFPNYSSELNVNALELDDSALYLCASSIGTSGSYEQYFGPGTRLTVT.

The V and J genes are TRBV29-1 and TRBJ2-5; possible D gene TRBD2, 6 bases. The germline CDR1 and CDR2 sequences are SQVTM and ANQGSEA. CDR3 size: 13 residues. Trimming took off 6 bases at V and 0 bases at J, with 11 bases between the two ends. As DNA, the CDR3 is TGCAGCGTGGGGGGACGGTACCAAGAGACCCAGTACTTC. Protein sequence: CSVGGRYQETQYF.

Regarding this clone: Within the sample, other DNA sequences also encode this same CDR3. Here the CDR3 DNA reads TGTGCCAGCAGCTCGGACAGCACAGATACGCAGTATTTT. Translated: CASSSDSTDTQYF. V is TRBV5-4 and J is TRBJ2-3; D gene unclear. Germline V CDR1 and CDR2: SGHNT, YYREEE (reference sequence). This CDR3 contains 13 residues. Trimming removed 3 bases at V and 0 bases at J, with 5 bases between.

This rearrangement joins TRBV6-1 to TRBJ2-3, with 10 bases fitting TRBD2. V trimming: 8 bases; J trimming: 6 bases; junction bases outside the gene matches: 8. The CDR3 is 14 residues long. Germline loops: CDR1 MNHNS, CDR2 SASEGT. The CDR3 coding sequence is TGTGCCAGCTTCCTAGCGGGAGTGTGGGATACGCAGTATTTT. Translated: CASFLAGVWDTQYF.

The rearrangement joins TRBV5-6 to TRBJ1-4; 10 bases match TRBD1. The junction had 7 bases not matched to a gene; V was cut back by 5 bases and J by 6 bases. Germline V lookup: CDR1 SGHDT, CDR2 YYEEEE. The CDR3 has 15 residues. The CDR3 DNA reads TGTGCCAGCAGACTCCGTGGGACAGGGGATGAAAAACTGTTTTTT. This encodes CASRLRGTGDEKLFF.

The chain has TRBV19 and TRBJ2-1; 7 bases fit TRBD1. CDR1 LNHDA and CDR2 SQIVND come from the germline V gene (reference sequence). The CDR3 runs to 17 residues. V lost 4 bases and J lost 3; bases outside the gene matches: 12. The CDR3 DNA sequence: TGTGCCAGTAGTACCCGACAGGGACCTCTTTTCTACAATGAGCAGTTCTTC. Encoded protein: CASSTRQGPLFYNEQFF.

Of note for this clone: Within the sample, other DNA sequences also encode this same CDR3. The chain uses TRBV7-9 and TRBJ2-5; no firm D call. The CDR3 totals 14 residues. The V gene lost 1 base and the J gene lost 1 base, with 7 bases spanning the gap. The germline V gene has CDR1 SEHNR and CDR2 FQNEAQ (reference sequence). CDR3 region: CASSLGPSQETQYF. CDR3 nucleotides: TGTGCCAGCAGCTTAGGGCCCTCCCAAGAGACCCAGTACTTC.

The CDR3 reads CASSRTRDRVFSYEQYF. The CDR3 DNA is TGTGCCAGCAGCAGAACCCGGGACAGGGTTTTCAGTTACGAGCAGTACTTC. V usage is TRBV7-8 and J usage is TRBJ2-7, with 9 positions matching TRBD1. Unmatched junction bases numbered 15, after V lost 5 bases and J lost 4 bases. CDR1 is SGHVS and CDR2 is FQNEAQ in the germline V gene. The CDR3 covers 17 residues.

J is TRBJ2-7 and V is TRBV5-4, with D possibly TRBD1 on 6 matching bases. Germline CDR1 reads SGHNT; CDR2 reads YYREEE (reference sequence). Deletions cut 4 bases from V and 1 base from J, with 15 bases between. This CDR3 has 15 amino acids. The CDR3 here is CASSLDSLRSYEQYF. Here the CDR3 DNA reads TGTGCCAGCAGCCTGGACAGTCTTCGGTCCTACGAGCAGTACTTC.

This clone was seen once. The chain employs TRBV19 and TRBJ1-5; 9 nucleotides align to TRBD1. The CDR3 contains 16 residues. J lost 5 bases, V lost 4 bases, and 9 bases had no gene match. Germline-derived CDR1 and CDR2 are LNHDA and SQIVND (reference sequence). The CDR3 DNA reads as TGTGCCAGTAGTACCCCCGGGACAGGGACCGATCAGCCCCAGCATTTT. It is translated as CASSTPGTGTDQPQHF.

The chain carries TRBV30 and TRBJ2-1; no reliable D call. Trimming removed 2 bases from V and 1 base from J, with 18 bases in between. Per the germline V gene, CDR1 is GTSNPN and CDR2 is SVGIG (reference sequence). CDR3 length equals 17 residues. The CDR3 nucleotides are TGTGCCTGGAGTACACACCCCGGGTCCCCTTCCTACAATGAGCAGTTCTTC. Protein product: CAWSTHPGSPSYNEQFF.

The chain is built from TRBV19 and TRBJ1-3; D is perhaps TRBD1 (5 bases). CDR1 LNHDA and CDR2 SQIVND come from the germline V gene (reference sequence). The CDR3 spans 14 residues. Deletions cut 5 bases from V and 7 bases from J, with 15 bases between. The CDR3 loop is CASSSGTARNTIYF. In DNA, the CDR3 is TGTGCCAGTAGTTCCGGGACGGCGAGGAACACCATATATTTT.

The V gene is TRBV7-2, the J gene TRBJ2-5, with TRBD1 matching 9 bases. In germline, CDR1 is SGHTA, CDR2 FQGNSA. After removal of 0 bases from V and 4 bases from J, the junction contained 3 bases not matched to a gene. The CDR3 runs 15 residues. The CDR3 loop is CASSLAGTGIETQYF. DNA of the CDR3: TGTGCCAGCAGCTTAGCCGGGACAGGGATAGAGACCCAGTACTTC.

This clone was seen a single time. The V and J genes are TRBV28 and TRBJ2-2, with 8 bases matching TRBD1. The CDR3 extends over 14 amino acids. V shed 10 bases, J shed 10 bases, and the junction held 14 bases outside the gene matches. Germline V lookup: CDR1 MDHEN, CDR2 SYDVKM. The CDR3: CATYDRGGKEELFF. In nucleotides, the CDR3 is TGTGCCACCTACGACAGGGGCGGAAAAGAGGAGCTGTTTTTT.

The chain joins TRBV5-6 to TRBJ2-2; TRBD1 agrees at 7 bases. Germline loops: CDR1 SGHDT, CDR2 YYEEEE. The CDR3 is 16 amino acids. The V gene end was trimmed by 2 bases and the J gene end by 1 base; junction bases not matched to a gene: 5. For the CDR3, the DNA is TGTGCCAGCAGCTTACTAACAGGGGTGAACACCGGGGAGCTGTTTTTT. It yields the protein CASSLLTGVNTGELFF.

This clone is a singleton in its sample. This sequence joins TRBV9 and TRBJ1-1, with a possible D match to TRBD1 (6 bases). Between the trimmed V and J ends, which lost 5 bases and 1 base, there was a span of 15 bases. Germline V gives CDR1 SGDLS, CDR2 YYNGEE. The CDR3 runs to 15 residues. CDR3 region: CASSHGGLGNTEAFF. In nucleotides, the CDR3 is TGTGCCAGCAGTCACGGGGGGCTAGGGAACACTGAAGCTTTCTTT.

The CDR3 region has the DNA TGTGCCAGCAGTCCCAGCCGGCCGGGACAGGGATACGAGCAGTACTTC. Residues: CASSPSRPGQGYEQYF. The chain employs TRBV27 and TRBJ2-7, with 9 bases matching TRBD1. Germline trimming cut 5 bases from V and 4 bases from J; bases unmatched to any gene: 12. This CDR3 spans 16 amino acids. In germline, CDR1 is MNHEY, CDR2 SMNVEV (reference sequence).

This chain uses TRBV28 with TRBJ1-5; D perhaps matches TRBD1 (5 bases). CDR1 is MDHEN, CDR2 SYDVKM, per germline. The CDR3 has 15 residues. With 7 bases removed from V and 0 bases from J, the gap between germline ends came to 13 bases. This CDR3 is CASTIAGYSNQPQHF. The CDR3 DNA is TGTGCCAGCACCATTGCAGGGTATAGCAATCAGCCCCAGCATTTT.